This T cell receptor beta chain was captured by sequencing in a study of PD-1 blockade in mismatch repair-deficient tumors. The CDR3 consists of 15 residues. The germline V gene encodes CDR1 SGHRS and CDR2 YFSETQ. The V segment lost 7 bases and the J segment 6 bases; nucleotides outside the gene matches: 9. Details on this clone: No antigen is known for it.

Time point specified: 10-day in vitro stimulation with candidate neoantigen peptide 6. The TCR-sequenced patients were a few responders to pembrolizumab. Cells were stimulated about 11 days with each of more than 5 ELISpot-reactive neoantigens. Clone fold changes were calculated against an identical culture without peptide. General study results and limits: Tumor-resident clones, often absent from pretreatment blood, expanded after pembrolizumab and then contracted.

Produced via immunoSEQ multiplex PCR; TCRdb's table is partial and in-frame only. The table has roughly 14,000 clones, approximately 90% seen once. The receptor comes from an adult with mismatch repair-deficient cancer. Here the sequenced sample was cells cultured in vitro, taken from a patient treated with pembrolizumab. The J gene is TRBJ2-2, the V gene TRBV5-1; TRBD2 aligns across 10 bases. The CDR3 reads CASVHTSGIAGELFF. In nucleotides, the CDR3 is TGCGCCAGCGTACATACTAGCGGGATCGCCGGGGAGCTGTTTTTT.